Listed below are T cell receptor beta chains from one sample, sequenced in a study of cytomegalovirus exposure and HLA in healthy donors. Sequenced by immunoSEQ multiplex PCR; TCRdb stores in-frame clones only, minus some. The data contain 100,000 or so clones, approximately 77% of them singletons. The sequenced sample was PBMCs. Receptor source: a male donor in good health and CMV-seropositive. The CDR3 runs from the conserved cysteine through the conserved F or W. D genes are given only for firm matches. Not every row has a clone size; where given, it reads once, few, many or a size class.

D gene,V gene,clone size,J gene,CDR3 DNA,CDR3 protein
-,TRBV5-4,-,TRBJ2-3,TGTGCCAGCAGCCTGACCAGACAAACAGATACGCAGTATTTT,CASSLTRQTDTQYF
TRBD1,TRBV27,once,TRBJ1-5,TGTGCCAGCAGTTTGGACAGGGGCAATCAGCCCCAGCATTTT,CASSLDRGNQPQHF
TRBD2,TRBV14,-,TRBJ2-1,TGTGCCAGCAGCCAAGAATCTAGCGGGAGGGCTTCCTACAATGAGCAGTTCTTC,CASSQESSGRASYNEQFF
-,TRBV7-9,-,TRBJ1-6,TGTGCCAGCAGCCCAAGACAGCCTAATTCACCCCTCCACTTT,CASSPRQPNSPLHF
-,TRBV19,-,TRBJ2-7,TGTGCCAGTAGTATAGCACTATCCTACGAGCAGTACTTC,CASSIALSYEQYF
TRBD2,TRBV7-2,few,TRBJ2-1,TGTGCCAGCAGCCCGGGGACTAGCGGGATCCATGAGCAGTTCTTC,CASSPGTSGIHEQFF
TRBD1,TRBV28,few,TRBJ2-5,TGTGCCAGCAGTTCTCTGGGGACAGGGACGGGAGAGACCCAGTACTTC,CASSSLGTGTGETQYF
-,TRBV6-1,once,TRBJ2-3,TGTGCCAGCAGTAACAGGGAAGTATCCACAGATACGCAGTATTTT,CASSNREVSTDTQYF
-,TRBV28,-,TRBJ2-5,TGTGCCAGCAGTTCGACAGGAGTCGAAACGGCCCAGTACTTC,CASSSTGVETAQYF
-,TRBV28,-,TRBJ2-1,TGTGCCAGCAGTTTAGGTAGCTACAATGAGCAGTTCTTC,CASSLGSYNEQFF
TRBD2,TRBV7-6,few,TRBJ2-5,TGTGCCAGCAGCAGGGGACTAGCGTTCGGGGAGACCCAGTACTTC,CASSRGLAFGETQYF
-,TRBV11-2,-,TRBJ2-3,TGTGCCAGCAGCTTAGCGGGAGTGGCGGATACGCAGTATTTT,CASSLAGVADTQYF
-,TRBV6-5,-,TRBJ2-5,TGTGCCAGCAGTTACGGGCTGGACACCCCAGAGACCCAGTACTTC,CASSYGLDTPETQYF
-,TRBV30,-,TRBJ2-7,TGTGCCTGGAGTGTACAGGTGACCTACGAGCAGTACTTC,CAWSVQVTYEQYF
-,TRBV28,few,TRBJ1-1,TGTGCCAGCACCCGGCGGGGTTCGGGAGGGAACACTGAAGCTTTCTTT,CASTRRGSGGNTEAFF
TRBD1,TRBV7-2,-,TRBJ1-4,TGTGCCAGCAGTCCCGGGACAGGTCTGGAAAAACTGTTTTTT,CASSPGTGLEKLFF
TRBD1,TRBV28,-,TRBJ1-4,TGTGCCAGCAGTCGCTCGGGACAGGCGGATGGCAGAAAACTGTTTTTT,CASSRSGQADGRKLFF
-,TRBV28,-,TRBJ1-1,TGTGCCAGCAGTCAACAGGGTAAGAACACTGAAGCTTTCTTT,CASSQQGKNTEAFF
-,TRBV19,few,TRBJ1-5,TGTGCCAGTAGTATGGCAGGGGTCAATCAGCCCCAGCATTTT,CASSMAGVNQPQHF
-,TRBV11-2,-,TRBJ2-5,TGTGCCAGCAGCCCGGCGGGCCGGGAGACCCAGTACTTC,CASSPAGRETQYF
TRBD1,TRBV30,-,TRBJ2-7,TGTGCTTACGGCGGGACAGGTATCTGTCGGTACTTC,CAYGGTGICRYF
-,TRBV15,-,TRBJ2-5,TGTGCCACCAGCATGGGACTTCAACAACGGGAAGAGACCCAGTACTTC,CATSMGLQQREETQYF
TRBD1,TRBV18,-,TRBJ2-7,TGTGCCAGCTCATCGGGAACAGGGGAGAGGTCCTACGAGCAGTACTTC,CASSSGTGERSYEQYF
-,TRBV4-2,-,TRBJ2-7,TGTGCCAGCAGCCCTCAGGGAGGCGACTACGAGCAGTACTTC,CASSPQGGDYEQYF
-,TRBV10-3,few,TRBJ1-5,TGTGCCATCAGTGAGTCCGACCAAGGGGATCAGCCCCAGCATTTT,CAISESDQGDQPQHF
-,TRBV5-6,-,TRBJ1-3,TGTGCCAGCAGCTTGCAGACACACTCTGGAAACACCATATATTTT,CASSLQTHSGNTIYF
TRBD1,TRBV5-1,-,TRBJ1-1,TGCGCCAGCAGCTTGGTTACAGGGGCGAACACTGAAGCTTTCTTT,CASSLVTGANTEAFF
TRBD2,TRBV30,once,TRBJ2-2,TGTGCCTGGAGTGTCACTAGCGGGAGGTCTGGCGGGGAGCTGTTTTTT,CAWSVTSGRSGGELFF
-,TRBV5-1,-,TRBJ1-5,TGCGCCAGCAGCCCGGTTCCCGGACAGAATCAGCCCCAGCATTTT,CASSPVPGQNQPQHF
TRBD1,TRBV9,-,TRBJ2-3,TGTGCCAGCAGCGAGCTCGGGACAGGGGTGCTGGATACGCAGTATTTT,CASSELGTGVLDTQYF
TRBD2,TRBV2,-,TRBJ2-1,TGTGCCAGCAGTGAAGGAAGCGGGAGGGCCGTCAATGAGCAGTTCTTC,CASSEGSGRAVNEQFF
-,TRBV5-4,-,TRBJ1-1,TGTGCCAGCAGCCGCGGGACCCTGAACACTGAAGCTTTCTTT,CASSRGTLNTEAFF
-,TRBV28,-,TRBJ2-6,TGTGCCAGCCTTGGGTCAGGGGCTGGGGCCAACGTCCTGACTTTC,CASLGSGAGANVLTF
TRBD2,TRBV28,-,TRBJ2-3,TGTGCCAGCAGTCCCACTAGCGGGAGGAATACAGATACGCAGTATTTT,CASSPTSGRNTDTQYF
TRBD1,TRBV7-9,-,TRBJ2-3,TGTGCCAGCAGGTTCCGGGACAGGGGCACAGATACGCAGTATTTT,CASRFRDRGTDTQYF
TRBD1,TRBV18,once,TRBJ1-1,TGTGCCAGCTCACCCCGGACAGGGCTCACTGAAGCTTTCTTT,CASSPRTGLTEAFF
-,TRBV19,-,TRBJ1-5,TGTGCCAGTAGGACTCAGGGGAATCAGCCCCAGCATTTT,CASRTQGNQPQHF
-,TRBV5-5,-,TRBJ2-3,TGTGCCAGCAGCGTACAGGGAGCACCTTTTACGCAGTATTTT,CASSVQGAPFTQYF
-,TRBV5-1,-,TRBJ2-7,TGCGCCAGCAGCTACTTATCGGGCGAGCAGTACTTC,CASSYLSGEQYF
-,TRBV7-9,-,TRBJ2-1,TGTGCCAGCAGCCCGAACTCAGGCGTGACCAATGAGCAGTTCTTC,CASSPNSGVTNEQFF
TRBD1,TRBV5-1,-,TRBJ1-3,TGCGCCAGCAGCTCTGGGAGGGACAGGGATGGAAACACCATATATTTT,CASSSGRDRDGNTIYF
-,TRBV28,-,TRBJ1-1,TGTGCCAGCAGTCCATGGACAGAGAACACTGAAGCTTTCTTT,CASSPWTENTEAFF
TRBD2,TRBV4-2,few,TRBJ2-7,TGTGCCAGCAGCCAAGACTCCGGCGGGGGCTCCTACGAGCAGTACTTC,CASSQDSGGGSYEQYF
-,TRBV4-1,-,TRBJ2-3,TGCGCCAGCAGCCAAGGAGCGGCGCGCTGGACAGATACGCAGTATTTT,CASSQGAARWTDTQYF
TRBD2,TRBV7-2,-,TRBJ2-1,TGTGCCAGCAGCCCCGGACTAGCGGGATTTCAGGGGATCTTC,CASSPGLAGFQGIF
-,TRBV7-2,-,TRBJ2-7,TGTGCCAGCAGCTTATCCCGGACGGGAAACTACGAGCAGTACTTC,CASSLSRTGNYEQYF
TRBD2,TRBV7-2,-,TRBJ2-3,TGTGCCAGCAGCTTAGGGACTAGCGGGGGTACGCAGTATTTT,CASSLGTSGGTQYF
-,TRBV5-1,-,TRBJ2-4,TGCGCCAGCAGCTTGCGGGGAGACATTCAGTACTTC,CASSLRGDIQYF
TRBD2,TRBV27,-,TRBJ2-7,TGTGCCAGCAGTACCCCTGAGGGACTAGCGAAATACGAGCAGTACTTC,CASSTPEGLAKYEQYF
TRBD2,TRBV5-5,-,TRBJ2-1,TGTGCCAGCAGCTTGGCCCCGTGGACTAGCGGGAGCGGCGAGCAGTTCTTC,CASSLAPWTSGSGEQFF